This T cell receptor (beta chain) was recorded in a study of blood T cell repertoires in COVID-19. The CDR3 contains 15 residues. Germline values: CDR1 MNHEY, CDR2 SVGAGI. Trimming stripped 0 bases from V and 5 bases from J, with 13 bases between. Sequenced by immunoSEQ multiplex PCR; TCRdb stores in-frame clones only, minus some. The sample has around 250,000 clones; 65% to 85% are singletons. This chain links TRBV6-5 with TRBJ1-1; no clear D gene. This sequence originates from a woman aged 40 to 50 who had recovered from COVID-19. Sequenced sample: peripheral blood. The DNA for the CDR3 is TGTGCCAGCAGTTACTCCACGCAGGTCGGTACTGAAGCTTTCTTT. It translates to CASSYSTQVGTEAFF.